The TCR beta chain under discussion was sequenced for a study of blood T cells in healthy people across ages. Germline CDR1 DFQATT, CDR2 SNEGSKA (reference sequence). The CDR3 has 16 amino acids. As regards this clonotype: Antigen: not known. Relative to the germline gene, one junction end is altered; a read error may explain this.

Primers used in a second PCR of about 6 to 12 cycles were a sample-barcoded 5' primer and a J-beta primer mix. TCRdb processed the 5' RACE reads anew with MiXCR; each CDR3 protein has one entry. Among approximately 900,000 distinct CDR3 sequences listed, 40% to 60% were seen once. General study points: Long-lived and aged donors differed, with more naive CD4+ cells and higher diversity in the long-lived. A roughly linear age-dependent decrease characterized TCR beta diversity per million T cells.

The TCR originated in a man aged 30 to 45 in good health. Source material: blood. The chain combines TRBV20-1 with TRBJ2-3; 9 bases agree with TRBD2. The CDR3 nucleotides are TGCAGTGCTTTATATACTAGCGGGCGGAACACAGATATGCAGTATTTT. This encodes CSALYTSGRNTDMQYF.